The 28 T cell receptor beta chains in this list originate from one sample, sequenced in a study of shared clonotypes between healthy human individuals. The data were produced by immunoSEQ multiplex PCR, yet TCRdb's version contains in-frame clones alone and is incomplete. The sample shows about 2 million clones, about 95% of them seen only once. Naive-designated CD8 cells lacked CD45RO, were positively enriched for CCR7, and omitted terminally differentiated effector memory CD45RA+ cells. The sequenced material came from naive CD8+ T cells sorted from blood. These receptors were obtained from a man between 18 and 35 years old in good health.

V is TRBV2 and J is TRBJ2-1, with 9 bases identical to TRBD1. The germline V gene has CDR1 SNHLY and CDR2 FYNNEI. CDR3 size: 15 residues. The trim removed 5 bases at V and 5 bases at J, leaving 7 bases unmatched. CDR3 sequence reads: CASSWGQGINNEQFF. The CDR3 DNA reads TGTGCCAGCAGTTGGGGACAGGGTATCAACAATGAGCAGTTCTTC.

The chain links TRBV6-1 to TRBJ1-2; perhaps TRBD1 as D (5 bases). The length of the CDR3 is 11 residues. Trimming took off 4 bases at V and 6 bases at J, with 6 bases between the two ends. Germline loops: CDR1 MNHNS, CDR2 SASEGT. DNA for the CDR3: TGTGCCAGCAGTGCAGGGCATGGCTACACCTTC. This encodes CASSAGHGYTF.

The chain is built from TRBV5-8 and TRBJ2-3, with 14 bases identical to TRBD2. With V trimmed by 4 bases and J by 0 bases, 10 bases remained unmatched. The germline gives CDR1 SGHTS, CDR2 YDEGEE. The CDR3 runs to 19 residues. This CDR3 reads CASSRGTSGSIPSTDTQYF. CDR3 in DNA: TGTGCCAGCAGCAGAGGGACTAGCGGGAGTATTCCTAGCACAGATACGCAGTATTTT.

The V call is TRBV10-3, the J call TRBJ2-7; tentative D call: TRBD1 (6 bases). Germline loops: CDR1 ENHRY, CDR2 SYGVKD. V dropped 3 bases and J dropped 2 bases, with 14 bases sitting between them. This CDR3 has 15 residues. The CDR3 DNA sequence: TGTGCCATCAGTGAACGGCAGGGGCTGACCTACGAGCAGTACTTC. Its translation is CAISERQGLTYEQYF.

In this sample, this clone turned up once. V usage is TRBV6-5 and J usage is TRBJ1-6, with a weak D call TRBD1 (6 bases). This CDR3 has 15 residues. Germline V lookup: CDR1 MNHEY, CDR2 SVGAGI. Trimming took off 6 bases at V and 2 bases at J, with 11 bases between the two ends. The CDR3 is CASRVTGPYNSPLHF. The CDR3 nucleotides are TGTGCCAGCAGGGTAACAGGGCCCTATAATTCACCCCTCCACTTT.

CDR3 DNA: TGTGCCAGCAGCTTTCTGGAGGAGCAGTACTTC. Its protein is CASSFLEEQYF. J is TRBJ2-7 and V is TRBV11-2; D remains ambiguous. V dropped 3 bases and J dropped 7 bases, with 7 bases sitting between them. Germline CDR1 and CDR2: SGHAT and FQNNGV. This CDR3 is built from 11 residues.

The V and J genes are TRBV28 and TRBJ2-4, with D perhaps matching TRBD2 (5 bases). CDR3 length: 16 residues. Germline V lookup: CDR1 MDHEN, CDR2 SYDVKM. The germline V and J ends were trimmed by 4 bases and 9 bases, with 22 bases remaining between them. The CDR3 nucleotides are TGTGCCAGCAGTTCTTACGGACTTTCCCCAGAGAGCATTCAGTACTTC. Translating gives CASSSYGLSPESIQYF.

V usage is TRBV4-1 and J usage is TRBJ2-3; the D gene could be TRBD1 or TRBD2 (6 bases each). With 3 bases removed from V and 3 bases from J, the gap between germline ends came to 16 bases. This CDR3 comprises 16 residues. Germline-derived CDR1 and CDR2 are MGHRA and YSYEKL. Written as DNA, the CDR3 is TGCGCCAGCAGCCAGAGTACGGGGGCCGGAACAGATACGCAGTATTTT. This encodes CASSQSTGAGTDTQYF.

This sequence joins TRBV27 and TRBJ1-1; tentative D call: TRBD1 (5 bases). This CDR3 is 14 amino acids long. Germline V gene lookup returns CDR1 MNHEY and CDR2 SMNVEV (reference sequence). Trimming left V 7 bases short and J 0 bases short, with 12 bases between. This chain's CDR3 is CASNLGGVNTEAFF. The CDR3 DNA is TGTGCCAGCAACCTTGGGGGGGTGAACACTGAAGCTTTCTTT.

The CDR3: CASSLTGGTNEKLFF. CDR3 nucleotide sequence: TGCGCCAGCAGCTTGACAGGGGGAACAAATGAAAAACTGTTTTTT. This chain links TRBV5-1 with TRBJ1-4; 8 bases line up with TRBD1. The V and J ends lost 1 base and 5 bases, in that order; junction bases with no gene match: 4. CDR1 SGHRS and CDR2 YFSETQ come from the germline V gene. The CDR3 runs 15 residues.

The chain recombines TRBV4-1 with TRBJ2-5, with 8 bases lining up with TRBD2. V lost 0 bases to trimming and J lost 1 base; unmatched junction nucleotides: 4. CDR3 length equals 16 residues. In germline, CDR1 is MGHRA, CDR2 YSYEKL. CDR3 nucleotides: TGCGCCAGCAGCCAAGATCAAGCGGGAGTCCAAGAGACCCAGTACTTC. This sequence encodes CASSQDQAGVQETQYF.

J is TRBJ2-5 and V is TRBV5-6; 11 nucleotides line up with TRBD2. CDR1 and CDR2 from the germline V gene are SGHDT and YYEEEE. Unmatched junction bases numbered 16, after V lost 3 bases and J lost 3 bases. The CDR3 length is 19 residues. CDR3 region: CASSSTGSLAGGWEETQYF. In nucleotides, the CDR3 is TGTGCCAGCAGCTCGACAGGGTCTCTAGCGGGAGGTTGGGAAGAGACCCAGTACTTC.

The chain has TRBV10-3 and TRBJ2-5; D unresolved. This CDR3 comprises 15 residues. Trimming took off 0 bases at V and 2 bases at J, with 10 bases between the two ends. Looked up from germline, CDR1 is ENHRY and CDR2 is SYGVKD. This chain's CDR3 is CAISESGDPQETQYF. Written as DNA, the CDR3 is TGTGCCATCAGTGAGTCGGGTGACCCTCAAGAGACCCAGTACTTC.

This sequence joins TRBV18 and TRBJ2-7; D not certain. CDR1 KGHSH and CDR2 LQKENI come from the germline V gene. V was trimmed by 2 bases and J by 3 bases, leaving 17 bases between them. The CDR3 has 16 amino acids. The CDR3 sequence is CASSPWKGELNYEQYF. As DNA, the CDR3 is TGTGCCAGCTCACCATGGAAAGGAGAACTTAACTACGAGCAGTACTTC.

The rearrangement links TRBV5-5 to TRBJ2-2; D might be TRBD1 or TRBD2, each matching 5 bases. Trimming left V 2 bases short and J 5 bases short, with 13 bases between. CDR1 SGHKS and CDR2 YYEKEE come from the germline V gene (reference sequence). The CDR3 is made up of 15 amino acids. In nucleotides, the CDR3 is TGTGCCAGCAGCTTTGGGTCCTGGGGGACCGGGGAGCTGTTTTTT. The encoded protein is CASSFGSWGTGELFF.

V is TRBV13 and J is TRBJ1-2; D is ambiguous. Germline V CDR1 and CDR2: PRHDT, FYEKMQ (reference sequence). V was shortened by 5 bases and J by 6 bases, with 13 bases between the two germline ends. The CDR3 consists of 13 residues. CDR3 coding DNA: TGTGCCAGCAGCCTCCTAGCCCTGGATGGCTACACCTTC. This sequence encodes CASSLLALDGYTF.

The chain couples TRBV29-1 to TRBJ1-3; D not certain. The CDR3 has 13 amino acids. Trimming left V 5 bases short and J 0 bases short, with 8 bases between. The germline V gene has CDR1 SQVTM and CDR2 ANQGSEA. In DNA form, the CDR3 reads TGCAGCGTTAGGGAAGGCTCTGGAAACACCATATATTTT. Residues: CSVREGSGNTIYF.

The chain recombines TRBV27 with TRBJ1-2, with 7 bases aligning to TRBD1. Losses at the gene ends were 6 bases for V and 2 bases for J; bases not matched to a gene: 9. This CDR3 spans 15 amino acids. Germline lookup yields CDR1 MNHEY and CDR2 SMNVEV (reference sequence). The CDR3 region is CASRLVGRGNYGYTF. The DNA of the CDR3 is TGTGCCAGCAGACTAGTAGGCAGGGGGAACTATGGCTACACCTTC.

About this clone: Different DNA sequences within this sample yield the same CDR3. The J gene is TRBJ1-2, the V gene TRBV30, with D unclear. The length of the CDR3 is 13 residues. The V end lost 0 bases, the J end lost 2 bases, and 7 bases lay between the germline ends. Per the germline V gene, CDR1 is GTSNPN and CDR2 is SVGIG (reference sequence). CDR3 loop: CAWSVVSNYGYTF. The CDR3 region has the DNA TGTGCCTGGAGTGTCGTGTCCAACTATGGCTACACCTTC.

The chain couples TRBV5-4 to TRBJ2-7; D might be TRBD2 (7 bases). Germline V lookup: CDR1 SGHNT, CDR2 YYREEE (reference sequence). V lost 7 bases and J 3 bases, leaving 20 bases between the germline ends. There are 15 residues in the CDR3. The CDR3 loop reads CASGVQGGKFYEQYF. CDR3 nucleotide sequence: TGTGCCAGCGGGGTACAGGGAGGGAAATTCTACGAGCAGTACTTC.

The rearrangement joins TRBV7-9 to TRBJ2-1, with TRBD2 matching over 10 bases. V shed 5 bases, J shed 6 bases, and the junction held 4 bases outside the gene matches. The CDR3 has 14 amino acids. CDR1 is SEHNR, CDR2 FQNEAQ, per germline (reference sequence). The CDR3 coding sequence is TGTGCCAGCAGCACAGCGGGAGGGCCCAATGAGCAGTTCTTC. This gives the protein CASSTAGGPNEQFF.

This chain links TRBV11-2 with TRBJ2-7, with D tentatively TRBD2 (6 bases). Trimming stripped 1 base from V and 0 bases from J, with 10 bases between. Per germline, CDR1 SGHAT and CDR2 FQNNGV. CDR3 size: 15 residues. CDR3 in amino acids: CASSLAGEASYEQYF. CDR3 DNA sequence: TGTGCCAGCAGCTTAGCCGGGGAGGCCTCCTACGAGCAGTACTTC.

V and J are TRBV9 and TRBJ2-3, with D unresolved. V lost 3 bases and J 2 bases, leaving 7 bases between the germline ends. This CDR3 has 13 residues. In germline, CDR1 is SGDLS, CDR2 YYNGEE. The CDR3 nucleotides are TGTGCCAGCAGCGGCGCAGTCACAGATACGCAGTATTTT. This gives the protein CASSGAVTDTQYF.

This chain connects TRBV27 to TRBJ2-2; 9 bases map to TRBD1. The CDR3 has 16 residues. V shed 4 bases, J shed 3 bases, and the junction held 6 bases outside the gene matches. CDR1 is MNHEY and CDR2 is SMNVEV in the germline V gene (reference sequence). The CDR3 protein is CASSSVTGGYTGELFF. As DNA, the CDR3 is TGTGCCAGCAGTTCAGTAACAGGGGGCTACACCGGGGAGCTGTTTTTT.

V gene TRBV11-2 combines with J gene TRBJ2-5, with 7 bases fitting TRBD2. The germline gives CDR1 SGHAT, CDR2 FQNNGV. The V gene end was trimmed by 4 bases and the J gene end by 1 base; junction bases not matched to a gene: 12. This CDR3 spans 17 amino acids. For the CDR3, the DNA is TGTGCCAGCAGCTCTCCCACCGAGCGGGGCTTCCAAGAGACCCAGTACTTC. It is translated as CASSSPTERGFQETQYF.

The chain employs TRBV7-6 and TRBJ1-4; D unclear. CDR3 length equals 13 residues. V lost 6 bases, J lost 8 bases, and 13 bases lay in between. Per the germline V gene, CDR1 is SGHVS and CDR2 is FNYEAQ. The CDR3 region has the DNA TGTGCCAGCAGGGGTCAGCAGGAAGAAAAACTGTTTTTT. Its translation is CASRGQQEEKLFF.

The CDR3, as DNA: TGTGCCAGCAGTTTACCTAGCGGGCGGAACTACGAGCAGTACTTC. As protein: CASSLPSGRNYEQYF. The chain uses TRBV28 and TRBJ2-7; TRBD2 aligns across 8 bases. Germline values: CDR1 MDHEN, CDR2 SYDVKM. The V gene end was trimmed by 2 bases and the J gene end by 3 bases; junction bases not matched to a gene: 6. This CDR3 is 15 amino acids long.

The gene calls are TRBV2 and TRBJ1-3; TRBD1 might be the D (5 bases). The CDR3 has 15 residues. With 4 bases removed from V and 0 bases from J, the gap between germline ends came to 10 bases. Germline V gives CDR1 SNHLY, CDR2 FYNNEI. This CDR3 is CASSGTGDSGNTIYF. Here the CDR3 DNA reads TGTGCCAGCAGTGGAACAGGAGACTCTGGAAACACCATATATTTT.